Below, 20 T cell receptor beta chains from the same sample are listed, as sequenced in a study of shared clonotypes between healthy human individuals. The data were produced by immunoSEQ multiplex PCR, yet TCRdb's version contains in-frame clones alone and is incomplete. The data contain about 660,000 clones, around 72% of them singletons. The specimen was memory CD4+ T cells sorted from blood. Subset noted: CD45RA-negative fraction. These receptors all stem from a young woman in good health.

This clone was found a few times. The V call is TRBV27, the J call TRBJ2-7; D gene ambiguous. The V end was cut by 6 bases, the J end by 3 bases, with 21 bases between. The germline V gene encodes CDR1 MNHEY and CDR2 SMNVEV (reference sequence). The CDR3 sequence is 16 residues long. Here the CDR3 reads CASSPLLPQPHYEQYF. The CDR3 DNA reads TGTGCCAGCAGCCCGCTCCTCCCACAGCCTCACTACGAGCAGTACTTC.

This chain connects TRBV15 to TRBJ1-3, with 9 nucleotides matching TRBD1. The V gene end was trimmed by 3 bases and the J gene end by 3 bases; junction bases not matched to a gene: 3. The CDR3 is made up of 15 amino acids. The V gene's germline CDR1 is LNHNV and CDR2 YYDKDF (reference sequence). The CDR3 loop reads CATSRGDRDGNTIYF. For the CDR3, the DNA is TGTGCCACCAGCAGGGGGGACAGGGATGGAAACACCATATATTTT.

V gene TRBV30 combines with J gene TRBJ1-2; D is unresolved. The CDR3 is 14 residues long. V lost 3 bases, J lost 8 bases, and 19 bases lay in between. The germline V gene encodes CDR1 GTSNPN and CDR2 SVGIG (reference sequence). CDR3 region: CAWRLLVTRPGYTF. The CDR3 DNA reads TGTGCCTGGAGGCTATTGGTAACACGGCCCGGCTACACCTTC.

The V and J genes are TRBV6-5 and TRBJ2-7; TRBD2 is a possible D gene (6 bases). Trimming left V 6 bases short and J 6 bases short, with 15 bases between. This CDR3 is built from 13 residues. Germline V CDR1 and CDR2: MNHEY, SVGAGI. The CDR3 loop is CASSMNLGGEQYF. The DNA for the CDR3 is TGTGCCAGCAGCATGAATCTGGGGGGCGAGCAGTACTTC.

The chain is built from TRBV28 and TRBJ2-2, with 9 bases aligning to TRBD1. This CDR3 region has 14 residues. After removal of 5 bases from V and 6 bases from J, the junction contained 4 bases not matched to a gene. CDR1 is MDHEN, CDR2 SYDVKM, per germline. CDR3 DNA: TGTGCCAGCAGTCGCCGACAGGGGGCCGGGGAGCTGTTTTTT. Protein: CASSRRQGAGELFF. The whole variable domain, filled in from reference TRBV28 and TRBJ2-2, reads DVKVTQSSRYLVKRTGEKVFLECVQDMDHENMFWYRQDPGLGLRLIYFSYDVKMKEKGDIPEGYSVSREKKERFSLILESASTNQTSMYLCASSRRQGAGELFFGEGSRLTVL.

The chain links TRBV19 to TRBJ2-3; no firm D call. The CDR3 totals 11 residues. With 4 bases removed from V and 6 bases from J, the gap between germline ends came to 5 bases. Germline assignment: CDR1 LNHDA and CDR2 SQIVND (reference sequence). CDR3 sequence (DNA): TGTGCCAGTAGTAGTAGGGATACGCAGTATTTT. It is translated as CASSSRDTQYF.

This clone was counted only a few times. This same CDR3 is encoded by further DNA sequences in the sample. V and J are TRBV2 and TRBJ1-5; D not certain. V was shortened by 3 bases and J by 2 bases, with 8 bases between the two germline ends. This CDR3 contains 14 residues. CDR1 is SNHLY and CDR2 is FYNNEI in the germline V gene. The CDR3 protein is CASSERQGNQPQHF. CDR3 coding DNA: TGTGCCAGCAGTGAGCGGCAGGGCAATCAGCCCCAGCATTTT.

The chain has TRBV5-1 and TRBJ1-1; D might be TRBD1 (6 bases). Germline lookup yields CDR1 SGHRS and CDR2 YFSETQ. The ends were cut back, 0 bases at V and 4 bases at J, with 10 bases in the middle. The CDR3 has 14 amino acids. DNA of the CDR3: TGCGCCAGCAGCTTGGTCAGGGGCGGCACTGAAGCTTTCTTT. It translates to CASSLVRGGTEAFF.

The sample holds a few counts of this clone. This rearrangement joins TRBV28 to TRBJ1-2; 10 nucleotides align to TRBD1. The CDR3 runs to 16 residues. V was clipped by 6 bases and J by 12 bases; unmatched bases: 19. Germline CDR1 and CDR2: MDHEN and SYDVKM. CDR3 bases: TGTGCCAGCAGCTATCAACCCACTCGGGACAGGGGATCAGACACCTTC. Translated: CASSYQPTRDRGSDTF.

CDR3: CSVEGLVHEQFF. The CDR3 region has the DNA TGCAGCGTTGAAGGGTTGGTACATGAGCAGTTCTTC. The rearrangement links TRBV29-1 to TRBJ2-1; D gene ambiguous. Between the trimmed V and J ends, which lost 1 base and 8 bases, there was a span of 9 bases. The germline V gene has CDR1 SQVTM and CDR2 ANQGSEA. The CDR3 sequence is 12 residues long.

The chain's CDR3 is CASSIEALNTEAFF. The CDR3 nucleotides are TGTGCCAGTAGTATAGAGGCCCTAAACACTGAAGCTTTCTTT. The gene calls are TRBV19 and TRBJ1-1; D is unresolved. Germline-derived CDR1 and CDR2 are LNHDA and SQIVND (reference sequence). The CDR3 is 14 residues long. V shed 0 bases and J shed 2 bases, with 7 bases lying between them. The variable domain in full, completed from reference TRBV19 and TRBJ1-1, reads DGGITQSPKYLFRKEGQNVTLSCEQNLNHDAMYWYRQDPGQGLRLIYYSQIVNDFQKGDIAEGYSVSREKKESFPLTVTSAQKNPTAFYLCASSIEALNTEAFFGQGTRLTVV.

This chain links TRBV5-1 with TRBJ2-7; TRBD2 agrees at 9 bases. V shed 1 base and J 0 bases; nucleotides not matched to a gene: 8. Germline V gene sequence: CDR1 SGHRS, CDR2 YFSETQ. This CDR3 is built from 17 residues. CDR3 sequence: CASSLSAPSGDSYEQYF. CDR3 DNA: TGCGCCAGCAGCTTGTCCGCCCCTAGCGGGGACTCCTACGAGCAGTACTTC.

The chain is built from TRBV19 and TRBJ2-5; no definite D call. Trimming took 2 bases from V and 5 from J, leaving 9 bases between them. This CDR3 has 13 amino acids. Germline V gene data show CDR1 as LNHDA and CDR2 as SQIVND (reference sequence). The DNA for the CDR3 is TGTGCCAGTAGTATATTTACGCGGGAGACCCAGTACTTC. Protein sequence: CASSIFTRETQYF.

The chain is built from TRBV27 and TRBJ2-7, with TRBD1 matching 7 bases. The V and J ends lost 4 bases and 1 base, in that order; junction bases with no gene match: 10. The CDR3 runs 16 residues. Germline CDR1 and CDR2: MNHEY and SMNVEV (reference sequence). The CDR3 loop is CASSSYSRDSSYEQYF. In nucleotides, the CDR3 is TGTGCCAGCAGTTCTTATTCCCGGGACAGTTCCTACGAGCAGTACTTC.

Here the CDR3 reads CASSIDRQGKTQYF. The DNA of the CDR3 is TGTGCCAGCTCGATTGACAGGCAAGGCAAGACCCAGTACTTC. This chain joins TRBV27 and TRBJ2-5; tentatively, D is TRBD1 (6 bases). The CDR3 is 14 amino acids. Germline assignment: CDR1 MNHEY and CDR2 SMNVEV (reference sequence). The ends were cut back, 8 bases at V and 6 bases at J, with 19 bases in the middle.

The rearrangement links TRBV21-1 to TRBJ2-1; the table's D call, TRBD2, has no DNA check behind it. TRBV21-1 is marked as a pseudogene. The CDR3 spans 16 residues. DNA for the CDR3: TGTGCCAGCAGCAAAGGGCCTGCGGGGATTGGGGATGAGCAGTTCTTC. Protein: CASSKGPAGIGDEQFF.

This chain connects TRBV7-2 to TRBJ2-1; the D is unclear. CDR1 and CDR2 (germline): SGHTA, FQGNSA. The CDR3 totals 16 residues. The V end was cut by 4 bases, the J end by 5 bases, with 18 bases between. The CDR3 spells CASSSPFKTKNNEQFF. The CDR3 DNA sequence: TGTGCCAGCAGCTCACCTTTTAAAACTAAAAACAATGAGCAGTTCTTC.

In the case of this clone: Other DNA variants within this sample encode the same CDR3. The CDR3 nucleotides read TGTGCCAGCAGCCAAGTACGATACAATGAGCAGTTCTTC. Its protein is CASSQVRYNEQFF. The chain uses TRBV14 and TRBJ2-1, with unresolved D. Germline CDR1 and CDR2: SGHDN and FVKESK. The CDR3 is 13 residues long. Trimming took 1 base from V and 4 from J, leaving 5 bases between them.

This CDR3 reads CASSLLGHAYGYTF. DNA of the CDR3: TGTGCCAGCAGCCTTCTAGGGCACGCGTATGGCTACACCTTC. V is TRBV28 and J is TRBJ1-2; no firm D call. CDR1 MDHEN and CDR2 SYDVKM come from the germline V gene. This CDR3 comprises 14 residues. V dropped 6 bases and J dropped 5 bases, with 16 bases sitting between them.

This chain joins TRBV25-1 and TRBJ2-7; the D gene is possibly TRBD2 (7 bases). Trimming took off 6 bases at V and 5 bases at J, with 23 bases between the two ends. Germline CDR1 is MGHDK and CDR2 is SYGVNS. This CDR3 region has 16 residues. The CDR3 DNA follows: TGTGCCAGCAGCGGGGTGGGGGGGCAGTTTTCCCACGAGCAGTACTTC. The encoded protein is CASSGVGGQFSHEQYF.